This passage covers 21 T cell receptor beta chains from one sample sequenced in a study of read filtering for tumor transcriptome and immune sequencing. From 350 to 500 ng of RNA, a library with molecular barcoded alpha/delta and beta/gamma adaptors was made. TCRdb itself ran the reads through MiXCR, one entry per CDR3 protein. The sample comprises about 93,000 distinct CDR3 sequences, roughly 21% of which are singletons, and 11% rests with the top ten. The sequencing input was a population of CD138-negative cells sorted from bone marrow. The source of these receptors is a donor over 35 with multiple myeloma.

A word on this clonotype: A much larger clone lies a single base off, so this may be a read error. V usage is TRBV18 and J usage is TRBJ2-4; TRBD1 might be the D (6 bases). Germline V CDR1 and CDR2: KGHSH, LQKENI. CDR3 size: 16 residues. The CDR3 is CAGSPGGQLAKNIQYF. The CDR3 nucleotides are TGTGCCGGCTCACCAGGTGGACAGCTAGCCAAAAACATTCAGTACTTC.

On this clonotype itself: A read error may be the cause here, since a much bigger clone is one base away. No conserved phenylalanine or tryptophan is present at the end of the CDR3, so a read error is the likely explanation. This chain uses TRBV2 with TRBJ2-5; 9 positions agree with TRBD2. V lost 6 bases and J lost 5; bases outside the gene matches: 7. The CDR3 covers 14 residues. Germline lookup yields CDR1 SNHLY and CDR2 FYNNEI. CDR3 region: CASSPRGGLETQYL. As DNA, the CDR3 is TGTGCCAGCAGCCCGCGGGGGGGCCTTGAGACCCAGTACCTC.

This clonotype showed up many times. This rearrangement joins TRBV14 to TRBJ2-3, with unresolved D. This CDR3 has 16 residues. V gave up 1 base and J gave up 1 base, with 12 bases separating them. In germline, CDR1 is SGHDN, CDR2 FVKESK. For the CDR3, the DNA is TGTGCCAGCAGCCAAGTCGGCGGTTCCCGCACAGATACGCAGTATTTT. This translates into CASSQVGGSRTDTQYF. Using reference TRBV14 and TRBJ2-3 for the parts outside the CDR3, the full variable domain is EAGVTQFPSHSVIEKGQTVTLRCDPISGHDNLYWYRRVMGKEIKFLLHFVKESKQDESGMPNNRFLAERTGGTYSTLKVQPAELEDSGVYFCASSQVGGSRTDTQYFGPGTRLTVL.

As regards this clonotype: The CDR3 ends on some other residue instead of the conserved phenylalanine or tryptophan, so this is likely a read error. This chain links TRBV28 with TRBJ2-3; D remains ambiguous. Germline V gene sequence: CDR1 MDHEN, CDR2 SYDVKM. Trimming cost V 7 bases and J 10 bases, with 12 bases left between them. The CDR3 spans 11 residues. Here the CDR3 DNA reads TGTGCCAGCACCACATCCCTTTCGCAGTATCTT. It codes for CASTTSLSQYL.

This clonotype was recorded a few times. The chain joins TRBV29-1 to TRBJ2-1; TRBD2 agrees at 10 bases. This CDR3 comprises 14 residues. Germline CDR1 and CDR2: SQVTM and ANQGSEA. V was pared by 3 bases and J by 9 bases, with 8 bases of the junction left unmatched. The CDR3 loop is CSVEPAGGRSEQFF. DNA of the CDR3: TGCAGCGTTGAGCCAGCGGGGGGGCGGAGTGAGCAGTTCTTC.

This clonotype has ten or more counts. V usage is TRBV18 and J usage is TRBJ2-7, with TRBD1 identical over 7 bases. This CDR3 has 15 amino acids. Germline values: CDR1 KGHSH, CDR2 LQKENI. After removal of 5 bases from V and 6 bases from J, the junction contained 13 bases not matched to a gene. CDR3 nucleotides: TGTGCCAGCTCAACAACAGGGGACCCCTCGGCCGAGCAGTACTTC. The encoded protein is CASSTTGDPSAEQYF.

The chain couples TRBV28 to TRBJ2-5; the D is unclear. CDR3 length: 14 residues. V was shortened by 2 bases and J by 5 bases, with 12 bases between the two germline ends. Germline V lookup: CDR1 MDHEN, CDR2 SYDVKM. CDR3 nucleotide sequence: TGTGCCAGCAGTTTACAGGCCTTGGTGGAGACCCAGTACTTC. This codes for CASSLQALVETQYF.

As regards this clonotype: A much larger clone lies a single base off, so this may be a read error. The chain recombines TRBV12-3 or TRBV12-4 with TRBJ1-1; the D is unclear. This CDR3 region has 13 residues. The CDR3 is CASSIAEAAEALF. The CDR3 DNA sequence: TGTGCCAGCAGCATAGCGGAAGCGGCTGAAGCTCTCTTT.

This clonotype came up a few times. The chain has TRBV12-3 or TRBV12-4 and TRBJ2-3; 9 bases fit TRBD2. Germline trimming cut 1 base from V and 11 bases from J; bases unmatched to any gene: 7. The CDR3 totals 14 residues. CDR3: CASSLGLAGRKQYF. CDR3 in DNA: TGTGCCAGCAGTTTAGGCCTAGCGGGGCGAAAGCAGTATTTT.

This clonotype was seen ten or more times. The chain carries TRBV29-1 and TRBJ2-1; D is unresolved. Germline V gene data show CDR1 as SQVTM and CDR2 as ANQGSEA. Between the trimmed V and J ends, which lost 7 bases and 8 bases, there was a span of 12 bases. The CDR3 is 11 residues long. CDR3 nucleotides: TGCAGCGCTGCAGGATTCGATGAGCAGTTCTTC. Residues: CSAAGFDEQFF.

This clonotype was observed at least ten times. J is TRBJ2-3 and V is TRBV20-1, with D uncertain. The CDR3 runs to 13 residues. CDR1 is DFQATT, CDR2 SNEGSKA, per germline (reference sequence). Between the trimmed V and J ends, which lost 3 bases and 2 bases, there was a span of 9 bases. This CDR3 is CSASTRTTDTQYF. CDR3 sequence (DNA): TGCAGTGCTAGTACCCGGACCACAGATACGCAGTATTTT.

This sequence joins TRBV3-1 and TRBJ1-1; no clear D gene. Trimming took off 4 bases at V and 0 bases at J, with 9 bases between the two ends. The germline V gene encodes CDR1 LGHDT and CDR2 YNNKEL (reference sequence). CDR3 size: 14 residues. The CDR3 sequence: CASSRAALNTEAFF. As DNA, the CDR3 is TGTGCCAGCAGCCGGGCCGCCTTGAACACTGAAGCTTTCTTT.

This clonotype was picked up many times. The V and J genes are TRBV3-1 and TRBJ2-6; D might be TRBD1 (6 bases). V lost 1 base and J 2 bases, leaving 12 bases between the germline ends. CDR1 and CDR2 from the germline V gene are LGHDT and YNNKEL (reference sequence). The CDR3 contains 17 residues. The CDR3 region is CASSQVQGKTGANVLTF. The CDR3, as DNA: TGTGCCAGCAGCCAAGTACAGGGAAAGACTGGGGCCAACGTCCTGACTTTC.

This clonotype was recorded a few times. The chain uses TRBV7-9 and TRBJ2-5; D is perhaps TRBD1 (7 bases). Trimming removed 4 bases from V and 2 bases from J, with 17 bases in between. Germline CDR1 reads SEHNR; CDR2 reads FQNEAQ (reference sequence). There are 16 residues in the CDR3. CDR3 in amino acids: CASSSRTGRGQETQYF. CDR3 sequence (DNA): TGTGCCAGCAGCTCGCGGACAGGACGGGGGCAAGAGACCCAGTACTTC.

This clonotype was recorded at least ten times. The V call is TRBV28, the J call TRBJ1-1, with 8 bases matching TRBD1. The germline CDR1 and CDR2 sequences are MDHEN and SYDVKM. The CDR3 runs 15 residues. V trimming: 5 bases; J trimming: 5 bases; junction bases outside the gene matches: 10. CDR3 sequence (DNA): TGTGCCAGCAGTCCAACAGGGACAGGACCTACTGAAGCTTTCTTT. Its translation is CASSPTGTGPTEAFF.

Concerning this clonotype: Possible read error: a much larger clone is one base away. The chain combines TRBV14 with TRBJ2-5, with 7 bases matching TRBD1. The J segment lost 6 bases and the V segment lost 0 bases, leaving 13 bases of the junction unmatched. The CDR3 runs to 17 residues. Germline loops: CDR1 SGHDN, CDR2 FVKESK. In nucleotides, the CDR3 is TGTGCCAGCAGCCAAGATAGGAACAGGGGCCATCGAAAGACCCAGTACTTC. Translating it yields CASSQDRNRGHRKTQYF.

This clonotype has a count of ten or more. V usage is TRBV5-1 and J usage is TRBJ2-1; 12 bases agree with TRBD2. The CDR3 loop spans 16 amino acids. In germline, CDR1 is SGHRS, CDR2 YFSETQ. V lost 0 bases, J lost 4 bases, and 2 bases stayed unmatched. Written as DNA, the CDR3 is TGCGCCAGCAGCTTGGGTCTAGCGGGGGGGTACAATGAGCAGTTCTTC. Translated: CASSLGLAGGYNEQFF.

This clonotype was detected many times. The chain is built from TRBV10-3 and TRBJ1-1; D uncertain. Germline values: CDR1 ENHRY, CDR2 SYGVKD. The CDR3 has 16 residues. Trimming left V 0 bases short and J 1 base short, with 12 bases between. The CDR3 loop is CAISESVGGGNTEAFF. The CDR3 nucleotides are TGTGCCATCAGTGAGTCGGTCGGCGGTGGGAACACTGAAGCTTTCTTT.

At least ten counts were recorded for this clonotype. The V call is TRBV28, the J call TRBJ1-3; the match to TRBD1 covers 11 bases. V lost 8 bases to trimming and J lost 8 bases; unmatched junction nucleotides: 5. The CDR3 sequence is 13 residues long. CDR1 and CDR2 (germline): MDHEN, SYDVKM. The CDR3 spells CASRDRGLDTIYF. In DNA form, the CDR3 reads TGTGCCAGCCGGGACAGGGGGTTGGACACCATATATTTT.

With respect to this clonotype: A read error is possible here, since a much larger clone lies one base away. The chain combines TRBV5-1 with TRBJ1-1, with TRBD1 matching 8 bases. Germline V gene lookup returns CDR1 SGHRS and CDR2 YFSETQ. The CDR3 sequence is 13 residues long. The CDR3 region has the DNA TGCGCCAGCACCGCGGACAGGGCCACTGAAGCTTCCTTT. Its translation: CASTADRATEASF.

This clonotype was seen many times. This sequence joins TRBV7-2 and TRBJ1-4; TRBD1 matches at 8 bases. The ends lost 3 bases at V and 7 bases at J; junction bases unmatched: 7. Germline V CDR1 and CDR2: SGHTA, FQGNSA. This CDR3 spans 15 amino acids. The CDR3 nucleotides are TGTGCCAGCAGCTTCGACAGGGGAGGTGGTGAAAAACTGTTTTTT. This translates into CASSFDRGGGEKLFF. The variable domain in full, with the rest retrieved from reference TRBV7-2 and TRBJ1-4, is GAGVSQSPSNKVTEKGKDVELRCDPISGHTALYWYRQSLGQGLEFLIYFQGNSAPDKSGLPSDRFSAERTGGSVSTLTIQRTQQEDSAVYLCASSFDRGGGEKLFFGSGTQLSVL.